This TCR beta chain comes out of a study of control samples from healthy donors and cancer patients. Profiling relied on immunoSEQ multiplex PCR, and the TCRdb table lists in-frame clones only, not all of them. The data show about 86,000 clones, approximately 91% seen once. There are 13 residues in the CDR3. V was pared by 1 base and J by 2 bases, with 3 bases between. The specimen was PBMCs. The rearrangement links TRBV12-3 or TRBV12-4 to TRBJ1-3; D is unclear. The sequence was obtained from a woman between 50 and 59 years old with colorectal cancer. DNA of the CDR3: TGTGCCAGCAGTTTAGGAACTGGAAACACCATATATTTT. Protein sequence: CASSLGTGNTIYF.